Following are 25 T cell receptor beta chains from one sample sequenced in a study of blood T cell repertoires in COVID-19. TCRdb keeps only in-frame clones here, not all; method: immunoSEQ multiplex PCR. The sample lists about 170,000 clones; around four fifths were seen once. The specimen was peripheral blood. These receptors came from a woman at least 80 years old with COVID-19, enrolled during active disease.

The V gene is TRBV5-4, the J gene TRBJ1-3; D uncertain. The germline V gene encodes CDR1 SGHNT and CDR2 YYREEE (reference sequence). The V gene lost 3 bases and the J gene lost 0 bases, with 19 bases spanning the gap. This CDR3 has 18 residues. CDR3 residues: CASSSYFSAQLSGNTIYF. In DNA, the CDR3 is TGTGCCAGCAGCTCCTACTTCTCGGCACAGCTCTCTGGAAACACCATATATTTT.

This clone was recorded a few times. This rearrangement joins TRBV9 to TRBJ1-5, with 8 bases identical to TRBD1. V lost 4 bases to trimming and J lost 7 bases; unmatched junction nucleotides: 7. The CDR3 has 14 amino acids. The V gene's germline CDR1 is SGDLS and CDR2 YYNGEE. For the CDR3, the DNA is TGTGCCAGCAGCCAGGGGGCCCACGGGCAGCCCCAGCATTTT. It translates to CASSQGAHGQPQHF.

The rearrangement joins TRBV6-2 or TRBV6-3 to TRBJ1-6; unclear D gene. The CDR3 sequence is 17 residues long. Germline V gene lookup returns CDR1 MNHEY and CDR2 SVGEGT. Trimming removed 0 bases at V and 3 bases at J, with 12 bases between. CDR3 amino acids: CASSYSESTLYNSPLHF. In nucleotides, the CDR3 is TGTGCCAGCAGTTACTCGGAGAGTACCCTCTATAATTCACCCCTCCACTTT.

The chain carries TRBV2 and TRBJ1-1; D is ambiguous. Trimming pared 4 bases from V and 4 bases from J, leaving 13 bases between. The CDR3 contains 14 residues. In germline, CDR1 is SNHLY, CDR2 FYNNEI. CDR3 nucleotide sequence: TGTGCCAGCAGTGTGGAGGGAGGCGGCACTGAAGCTTTCTTT. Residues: CASSVEGGGTEAFF.

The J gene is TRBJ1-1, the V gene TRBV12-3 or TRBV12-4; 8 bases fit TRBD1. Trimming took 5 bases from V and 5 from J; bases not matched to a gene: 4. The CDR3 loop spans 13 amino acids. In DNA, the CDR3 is TGTGCCAGCAGTAGACAGGGGTTGACTGAAGCTTTCTTT. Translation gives CASSRQGLTEAFF.

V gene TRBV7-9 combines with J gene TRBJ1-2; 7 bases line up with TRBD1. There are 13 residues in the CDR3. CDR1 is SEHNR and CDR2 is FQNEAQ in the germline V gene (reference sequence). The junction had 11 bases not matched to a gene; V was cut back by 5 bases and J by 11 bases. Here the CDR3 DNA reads TGTGCCAGCAGCCCCCTCGGAGGGACAGCTTACACCTTC. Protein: CASSPLGGTAYTF.

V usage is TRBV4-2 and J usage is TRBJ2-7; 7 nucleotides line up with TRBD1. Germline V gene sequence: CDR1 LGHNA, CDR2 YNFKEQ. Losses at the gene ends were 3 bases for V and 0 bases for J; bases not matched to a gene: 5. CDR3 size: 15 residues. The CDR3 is CASSHSQGSSYEQYF. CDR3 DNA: TGTGCCAGCAGCCACTCACAGGGGAGCTCCTACGAGCAGTACTTC.

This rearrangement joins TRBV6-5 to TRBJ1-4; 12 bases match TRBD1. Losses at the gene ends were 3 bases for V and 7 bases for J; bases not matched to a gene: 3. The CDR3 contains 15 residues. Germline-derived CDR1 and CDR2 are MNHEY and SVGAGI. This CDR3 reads CASSYGTGGGEKLFF. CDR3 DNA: TGTGCCAGCAGTTATGGGACAGGGGGCGGTGAAAAACTGTTTTTT.

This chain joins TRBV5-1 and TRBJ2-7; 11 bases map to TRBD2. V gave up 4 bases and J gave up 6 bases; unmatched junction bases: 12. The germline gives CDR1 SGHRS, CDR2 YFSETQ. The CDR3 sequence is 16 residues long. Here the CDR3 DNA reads TGCGCCAGCAGCCCCCGGGTAGCGGGGGGGCCGGGCGAGCAGTACTTC. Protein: CASSPRVAGGPGEQYF.

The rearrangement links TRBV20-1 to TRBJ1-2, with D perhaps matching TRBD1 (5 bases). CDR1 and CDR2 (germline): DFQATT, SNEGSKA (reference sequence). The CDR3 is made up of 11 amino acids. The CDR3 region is CTPRGGGGYTF. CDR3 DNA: TGCACCCCCCGGGGCGGGGGGGGCTACACCTTC.

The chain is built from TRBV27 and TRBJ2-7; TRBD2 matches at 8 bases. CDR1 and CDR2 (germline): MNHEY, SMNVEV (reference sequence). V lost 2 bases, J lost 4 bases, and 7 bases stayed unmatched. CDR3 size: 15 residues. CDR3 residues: CASSLARRGAYEQYF. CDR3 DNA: TGTGCCAGCAGTTTAGCGCGGCGGGGGGCTTACGAGCAGTACTTC.

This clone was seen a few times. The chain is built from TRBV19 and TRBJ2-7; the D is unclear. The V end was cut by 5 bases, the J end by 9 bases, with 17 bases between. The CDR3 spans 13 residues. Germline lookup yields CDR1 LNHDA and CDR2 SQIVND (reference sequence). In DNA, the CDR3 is TGTGCCAGTAGTTATACTGGGCTGGAACGGCAGTACTTC. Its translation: CASSYTGLERQYF. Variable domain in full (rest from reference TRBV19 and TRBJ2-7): DGGITQSPKYLFRKEGQNVTLSCEQNLNHDAMYWYRQDPGQGLRLIYYSQIVNDFQKGDIAEGYSVSREKKESFPLTVTSAQKNPTAFYLCASSYTGLERQYFGPGTRLTVT.

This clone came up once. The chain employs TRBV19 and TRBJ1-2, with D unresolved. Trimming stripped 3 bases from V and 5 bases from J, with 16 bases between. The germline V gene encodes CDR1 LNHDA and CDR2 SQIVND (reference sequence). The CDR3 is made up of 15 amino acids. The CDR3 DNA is TGTGCCAGTAGTATCCCGGAGGCGGGGTGGTATGGCTACACCTTC. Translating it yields CASSIPEAGWYGYTF.

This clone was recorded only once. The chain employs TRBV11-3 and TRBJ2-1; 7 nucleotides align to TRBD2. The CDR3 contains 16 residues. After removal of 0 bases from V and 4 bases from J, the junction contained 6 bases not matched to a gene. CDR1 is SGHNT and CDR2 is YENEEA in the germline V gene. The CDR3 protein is CASSLDRGVGYNEQFF. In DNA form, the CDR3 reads TGTGCCAGCAGCTTAGATCGGGGGGTCGGGTACAATGAGCAGTTCTTC. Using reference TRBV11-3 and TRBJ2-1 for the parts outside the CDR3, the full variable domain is EAGVVQSPRYKIIEKKQPVAFWCNPISGHNTLYWYLQNLGQGPELLIRYENEEAVDDSQLPKDRFSAERLKGVDSTLKIQPAELGDSAVYLCASSLDRGVGYNEQFFGPGTRLTVL.

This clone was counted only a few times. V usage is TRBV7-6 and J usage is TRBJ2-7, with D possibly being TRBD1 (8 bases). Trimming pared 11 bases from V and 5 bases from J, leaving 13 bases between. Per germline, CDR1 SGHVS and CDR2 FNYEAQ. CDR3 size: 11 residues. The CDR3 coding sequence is TGTGCCGTTACAGGGGGGGACGAGCAGTACTTC. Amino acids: CAVTGGDEQYF.

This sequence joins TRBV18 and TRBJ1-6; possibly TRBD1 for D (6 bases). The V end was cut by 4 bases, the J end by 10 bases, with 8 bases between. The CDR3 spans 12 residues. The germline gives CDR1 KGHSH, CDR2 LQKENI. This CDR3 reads CASSQTGSPLHF. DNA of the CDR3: TGTGCCAGCTCACAGACAGGCTCACCCCTCCACTTT. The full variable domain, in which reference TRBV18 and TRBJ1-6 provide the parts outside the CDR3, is NAGVMQNPRHLVRRRGQEARLRCSPMKGHSHVYWYRQLPEEGLKFMVYLQKENIIDESGMPKERFSAEFPKEGPSILRIQQVVRGDSAAYFCASSQTGSPLHFGNGTRLTVT.

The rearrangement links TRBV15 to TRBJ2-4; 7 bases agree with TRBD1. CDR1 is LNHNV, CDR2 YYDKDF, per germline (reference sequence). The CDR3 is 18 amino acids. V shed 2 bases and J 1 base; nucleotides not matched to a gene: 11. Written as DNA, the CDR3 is TGTGCCACCAGCAGAACCACAGGGGACGGCTTGGCCAAAAACATTCAGTACTTC. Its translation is CATSRTTGDGLAKNIQYF. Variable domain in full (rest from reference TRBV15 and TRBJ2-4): DAMVIQNPRYQVTQFGKPVTLSCSQTLNHNVMYWYQQKSSQAPKLLFHYYDKDFNNEADTPDNFQSRRPNTSFCFLDIRSPGLGDTAMYLCATSRTTGDGLAKNIQYFGAGTRLSVL.

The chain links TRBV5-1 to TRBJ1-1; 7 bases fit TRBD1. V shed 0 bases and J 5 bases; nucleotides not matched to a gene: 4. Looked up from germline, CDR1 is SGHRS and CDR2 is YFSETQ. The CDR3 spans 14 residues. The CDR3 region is CASSLGTGPTEAFF. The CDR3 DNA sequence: TGCGCCAGCAGCTTGGGGACAGGTCCGACTGAAGCTTTCTTT.

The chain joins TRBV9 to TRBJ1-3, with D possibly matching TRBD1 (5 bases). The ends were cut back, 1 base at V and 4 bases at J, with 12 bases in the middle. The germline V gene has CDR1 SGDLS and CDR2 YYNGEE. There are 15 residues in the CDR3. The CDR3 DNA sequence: TGTGCCAGCAGCGTATATCAGGGTGCAGGAAACACCATATATTTT. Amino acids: CASSVYQGAGNTIYF.

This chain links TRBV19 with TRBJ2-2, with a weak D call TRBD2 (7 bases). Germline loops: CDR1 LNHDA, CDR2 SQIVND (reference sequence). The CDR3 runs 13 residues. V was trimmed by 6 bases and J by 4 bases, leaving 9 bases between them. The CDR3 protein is CASRGGPTGELFF. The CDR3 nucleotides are TGTGCCAGTAGGGGGGGGCCCACCGGGGAGCTGTTTTTT.

The CDR3 DNA sequence: TGTGCCAGCAGTGAGGGGCCAGGAGGGATTTATGGCTACACCTTC. This encodes CASSEGPGGIYGYTF. This sequence joins TRBV6-1 and TRBJ1-2; tentative D call: TRBD1 (5 bases). In germline, CDR1 is MNHNS, CDR2 SASEGT. Trimming took 3 bases from V and 5 from J, leaving 16 bases between them. The CDR3 runs 15 residues.

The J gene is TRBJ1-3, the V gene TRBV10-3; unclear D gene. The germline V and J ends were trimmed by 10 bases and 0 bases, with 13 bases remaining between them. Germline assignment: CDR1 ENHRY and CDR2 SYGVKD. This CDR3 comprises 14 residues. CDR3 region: CATFGEDSGNTIYF. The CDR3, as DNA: TGTGCCACCTTCGGGGAGGACTCTGGAAACACCATATATTTT.

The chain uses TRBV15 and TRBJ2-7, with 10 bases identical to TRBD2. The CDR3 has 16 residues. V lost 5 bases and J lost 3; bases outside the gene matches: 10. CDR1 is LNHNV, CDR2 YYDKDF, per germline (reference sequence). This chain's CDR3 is CATSPGSGGARYEQYF. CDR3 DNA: TGTGCCACCAGCCCGGGCAGCGGGGGGGCCCGCTACGAGCAGTACTTC.

For the CDR3, the DNA is TGTGCCAGCAGACGACTAGGCTACGAGCAGTACTTC. Amino acid sequence: CASRRLGYEQYF. V gene TRBV2 combines with J gene TRBJ2-7, with a tentative D call TRBD2 (6 bases). This CDR3 contains 12 residues. From germline, CDR1 is SNHLY and CDR2 FYNNEI. Between the trimmed V and J ends, which lost 6 bases and 3 bases, there was a span of 9 bases.

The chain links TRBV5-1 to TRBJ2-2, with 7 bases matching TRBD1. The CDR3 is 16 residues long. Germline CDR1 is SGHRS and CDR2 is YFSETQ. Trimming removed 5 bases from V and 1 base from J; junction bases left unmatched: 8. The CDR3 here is CASSDDRALNTGELFF. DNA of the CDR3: TGCGCCAGCAGTGACGACAGGGCGTTGAACACCGGGGAGCTGTTTTTT.